These 20 T cell receptor beta chains were sequenced from one sample in a study of blood T cell repertoires in COVID-19. The data were produced by immunoSEQ multiplex PCR, yet TCRdb's version contains in-frame clones alone and is incomplete. The sample holds more than 200,000 clones, around 81% seen once. Material: PBMCs or T cells enriched from blood (not recorded which). These receptors all come from a woman between 35 and 50 years old with acute COVID-19.

The chain couples TRBV11-1 to TRBJ1-1, with no clear D. Trimming cost V 1 base and J 4 bases, with 10 bases left between them. From germline, CDR1 is SGHAT and CDR2 FQDESV (reference sequence). The CDR3 extends over 14 amino acids. The CDR3 DNA is TGTGCCAGCAGCTTAGGTCTCGGCGGCACTGAAGCTTTCTTT. Translating it yields CASSLGLGGTEAFF.

The chain links TRBV5-4 to TRBJ2-3, with TRBD1 identical over 7 bases. From germline, CDR1 is SGHNT and CDR2 YYREEE (reference sequence). This CDR3 comprises 14 residues. Germline trimming cut 4 bases from V and 5 bases from J; bases unmatched to any gene: 7. CDR3 amino acids: CASSPGTAQDTQYF. The CDR3 bases are TGTGCCAGCAGCCCCGGGACAGCTCAAGATACGCAGTATTTT.

The gene calls are TRBV6-2 or TRBV6-3 and TRBJ1-2, with D possibly TRBD1 on 6 matching bases. CDR3 length equals 14 residues. The germline V gene has CDR1 MNHEY and CDR2 SVGEGT. V lost 1 base and J lost 2, with 8 bases in between. CDR3 bases: TGTGCCAGCAGTTACTTAACAGGGAACTATGGCTACACCTTC. It specifies CASSYLTGNYGYTF.

This chain joins TRBV2 and TRBJ1-2, with D tentatively TRBD1 (5 bases). Trimming removed 4 bases at V and 4 bases at J, with 19 bases between. The CDR3 runs 16 residues. Germline V gives CDR1 SNHLY, CDR2 FYNNEI. CDR3 coding DNA: TGTGCCAGCAGTGCAACCCTGTCGAGCGGGGGCTATGGCTACACCTTC. Translation: CASSATLSSGGYGYTF. The whole variable domain, filled in from reference TRBV2 and TRBJ1-2, reads EPEVTQTPSHQVTQMGQEVILRCVPISNHLYFYWYRQILGQKVEFLVSFYNNEISEKSEIFDDQFSVERPDGSNFTLKIRSTKLEDSAMYFCASSATLSSGGYGYTFGSGTRLTVV.

This clone was observed a few times. This chain links TRBV25-1 with TRBJ2-7, with TRBD2 matching 8 bases. This CDR3 spans 14 amino acids. V gave up 6 bases and J gave up 6 bases; unmatched junction bases: 10. Per the germline V gene, CDR1 is MGHDK and CDR2 is SYGVNS. CDR3 amino acids: CASRVAGISGEQYF. The CDR3 DNA follows: TGTGCCAGCAGAGTAGCGGGAATTTCGGGCGAGCAGTACTTC.

V and J are TRBV28 and TRBJ1-5; D call uncertain. Germline V gene data show CDR1 as MDHEN and CDR2 as SYDVKM. The germline V and J ends were trimmed by 0 bases and 4 bases, with 16 bases remaining between them. The CDR3 sequence is 17 residues long. CDR3 DNA: TGTGCCAGCAGTTTATGGGGCTCCCCCCCCAGGAATCAGCCCCAGCATTTT. Protein product: CASSLWGSPPRNQPQHF.

This clone showed up just a few times. The V gene is TRBV30, the J gene TRBJ1-1; TRBD1 might be the D (5 bases). This CDR3 contains 13 residues. Trimming removed 4 bases from V and 6 bases from J, with 15 bases in between. The germline CDR1 and CDR2 sequences are GTSNPN and SVGIG (reference sequence). Here the CDR3 reads CAWNRGTMAEAFF. The CDR3 region has the DNA TGTGCCTGGAATCGGGGGACTATGGCTGAAGCTTTCTTT.

The rearrangement links TRBV27 to TRBJ1-2; D is perhaps TRBD1 (6 bases). V lost 8 bases and J lost 8, with 18 bases in between. This CDR3 is 13 amino acids long. Germline lookup yields CDR1 MNHEY and CDR2 SMNVEV (reference sequence). The CDR3 coding sequence is TGTGCCAGCTCCCACGAGGCGAGGGGGGGCTACACCTTC. Translating gives CASSHEARGGYTF.

The chain is built from TRBV19 and TRBJ2-1; 12 bases match TRBD2. This CDR3 spans 17 amino acids. The V gene's germline CDR1 is LNHDA and CDR2 SQIVND (reference sequence). The V and J ends lost 6 bases and 8 bases, in that order; junction bases with no gene match: 14. The CDR3 here is CASSRNRLAGEKDEQFF. The DNA of the CDR3 is TGTGCCAGTAGCCGGAATCGACTAGCGGGAGAGAAGGATGAGCAGTTCTTC.

This clone was seen a handful of times. The V call is TRBV11-1, the J call TRBJ2-3; TRBD2 matches 11 bases. CDR3 size: 16 residues. Losses at the gene ends were 5 bases for V and 9 bases for J; bases not matched to a gene: 13. Germline V gene sequence: CDR1 SGHAT, CDR2 FQDESV (reference sequence). The CDR3 loop reads CASSPPGTSGGGTQYF. The DNA of the CDR3 is TGTGCCAGCAGCCCCCCCGGGACTAGCGGCGGCGGGACGCAGTATTTT.

V usage is TRBV5-6 and J usage is TRBJ2-1; 10 nucleotides line up with TRBD1. J was trimmed by 9 bases and V by 5 bases; bases with no gene match: 5. Germline-derived CDR1 and CDR2 are SGHDT and YYEEEE. The CDR3 length is 13 residues. CDR3 bases: TGTGCCAGCAGGTGGACAGGGGGATCTGAGCAGTTCTTC. This sequence encodes CASRWTGGSEQFF. Full variable domain (missing parts from reference TRBV5-6 and TRBJ2-1): DAGVTQSPTHLIKTRGQQVTLRCSPKSGHDTVSWYQQALGQGPQFIFQYYEEEERQRGNFPDRFSGHQFPNYSSELNVNALLLGDSALYLCASRWTGGSEQFFGPGTRLTVL.

The chain is built from TRBV21-1 and TRBJ2-1; the table's D call of TRBD2 was not tested on the DNA. TRBV21-1 is noted as a pseudogene. The CDR3 totals 17 residues. CDR3 sequence: CASSKGVRSSSYNEQFF. CDR3 DNA sequence: TGTGCCAGCAGCAAAGGAGTGAGGAGCAGCTCCTACAATGAGCAGTTCTTC.

This clone came up once. This sequence joins TRBV30 and TRBJ1-2; maybe TRBD1 (6 bases). Germline lookup yields CDR1 GTSNPN and CDR2 SVGIG (reference sequence). The CDR3 sequence is 14 residues long. V was trimmed by 4 bases and J by 4 bases, leaving 16 bases between them. CDR3 amino acids: CAWNFEGGFYGYTF. The CDR3 DNA is TGTGCCTGGAATTTTGAAGGGGGTTTCTATGGCTACACCTTC. The full variable domain, in which reference TRBV30 and TRBJ1-2 provide the parts outside the CDR3, is SQTIHQWPATLVQPVGSPLSLECTVEGTSNPNLYWYRQAAGRGLQLLFYSVGIGQISSEVPQNLSASRPQDRQFILSSKKLLLSDSGFYLCAWNFEGGFYGYTFGSGTRLTVV.

This chain uses TRBV9 with TRBJ1-1, with 8 bases fitting TRBD1. V shed 3 bases and J 3 bases; nucleotides not matched to a gene: 4. CDR1 and CDR2 (germline): SGDLS, YYNGEE. There are 14 residues in the CDR3. CDR3 sequence (DNA): TGTGCCAGCAGCGCCAGGGGGCTCGACACTGAAGCTTTCTTT. Translated: CASSARGLDTEAFF.

The genes are TRBV18 and TRBJ2-7; D remains unclear. Germline V CDR1 and CDR2: KGHSH, LQKENI. With 1 base removed from V and 7 bases from J, the gap between germline ends came to 8 bases. The length of the CDR3 is 12 residues. The CDR3 DNA reads TGTGCCAGCTCACCACTGACAAATGAGCAGTACTTC. This translates into CASSPLTNEQYF. Full variable domain (outside the CDR3, taken from reference TRBV18 and TRBJ2-7): NAGVMQNPRHLVRRRGQEARLRCSPMKGHSHVYWYRQLPEEGLKFMVYLQKENIIDESGMPKERFSAEFPKEGPSILRIQQVVRGDSAAYFCASSPLTNEQYFGPGTRLTVT.

The J gene is TRBJ1-5, the V gene TRBV10-1; 10 nucleotides align to TRBD1. In germline, CDR1 is WNHNN, CDR2 SYGVQD (reference sequence). V lost 9 bases, J lost 7 bases, and 9 bases stayed unmatched. This CDR3 spans 14 amino acids. Here the CDR3 reads CASTFGTGDQPQHF. Written as DNA, the CDR3 is TGCGCCAGTACCTTTGGGACAGGGGACCAGCCCCAGCATTTT.

Worth noting for this clone: The germline gene is not matched at one end of the junction; a read error may be the cause. In DNA form, the CDR3 reads TGTGCTAGCAGCTCCAAAACGAGACAGAGCTCTCCCGGCTACACCTTC. It specifies CASSSKTRQSSPGYTF. The chain recombines TRBV7-7 with TRBJ1-2; perhaps TRBD1 as D (5 bases). The CDR3 has 16 residues. Germline V lookup: CDR1 SSHAT, CDR2 FNYEAQ (reference sequence).

The CDR3: CASSQKTGGAAEKLFF. In DNA form, the CDR3 reads TGTGCCAGCAGCCAGAAAACAGGGGGCGCGGCTGAAAAACTGTTTTTT. This rearrangement joins TRBV14 to TRBJ1-4; TRBD1 agrees at 9 bases. In germline, CDR1 is SGHDN, CDR2 FVKESK. V shed 3 bases and J 7 bases; nucleotides not matched to a gene: 9. The CDR3 is made up of 16 amino acids. Based on the CDR3 plus reference TRBV14 and TRBJ1-4, the full variable domain is EAGVTQFPSHSVIEKGQTVTLRCDPISGHDNLYWYRRVMGKEIKFLLHFVKESKQDESGMPNNRFLAERTGGTYSTLKVQPAELEDSGVYFCASSQKTGGAAEKLFFGSGTQLSVL.

In this sample, this clone turned up a few times. This chain joins TRBV6-2 or TRBV6-3 and TRBJ1-2; 8 nucleotides agree with TRBD1. V dropped 4 bases and J dropped 4; count of bases not matched to a gene: 2. This CDR3 comprises 13 residues. The germline gives CDR1 MNHEY, CDR2 SVGEGT. The DNA of the CDR3 is TGTGCCAGCAGTTCGGGACAGGTCTATGGCTACACCTTC. Residues: CASSSGQVYGYTF.

This clone has more than one count but fewer than ten. The rearrangement joins TRBV12-3 or TRBV12-4 to TRBJ1-5; D not certain. V was cut by 8 bases and J by 0 bases, with 8 bases left in between. CDR3 length: 13 amino acids. CDR3 loop: CASGEGSNQPQHF. The CDR3 nucleotides are TGTGCCAGCGGCGAGGGTAGCAATCAGCCCCAGCATTTT.